A single sample is the source of the 21 T cell receptor beta chains below, sequenced in a study of cytomegalovirus exposure and HLA in healthy donors. PCR primers comprised 60 Vbeta and 13 Jbeta primers. Only in-frame clones appear in the TCRdb table, and some are missing; sequencing was by immunoSEQ multiplex PCR. The sample has about 97,000 clones, 81% seen once. Material: PBMCs. The receptors derive from a man between 40 and 49 years old in good health and CMV-seropositive.

This chain joins TRBV19 and TRBJ1-1; the match to TRBD1 covers 10 bases. CDR3 length equals 14 residues. Germline CDR1 reads LNHDA; CDR2 reads SQIVND (reference sequence). V was pared by 8 bases and J by 1 base, with 4 bases of the junction left unmatched. CDR3 coding DNA: TGTGCCAGTTCTGGGGACAGGGGGAACACTGAAGCTTTCTTT. Translating it yields CASSGDRGNTEAFF.

The rearrangement joins TRBV7-9 to TRBJ1-4; 8 bases are shared with TRBD1. The J segment lost 7 bases and the V segment lost 4 bases, leaving 20 bases of the junction unmatched. Germline V gene lookup returns CDR1 SEHNR and CDR2 FQNEAQ (reference sequence). CDR3 size: 19 residues. As DNA, the CDR3 is TGTGCCAGCAGCTCGACCCTATCTGCGATCAGGGGGCTGAGTGAAAAACTGTTTTTT. This sequence encodes CASSSTLSAIRGLSEKLFF.

This chain joins TRBV19 and TRBJ2-5; D possibly corresponds to TRBD1 (6 bases). TRBJ2-7 matches the DNA end more closely, so the J call is doubtful. Germline V gives CDR1 LNHDA, CDR2 SQIVND (reference sequence). This CDR3 has 15 residues. The CDR3 sequence is CASSIGGQSYYEQYF. CDR3 bases: TGTGCCAGTAGTATAGGCGGACAGTCGTACTACGAGCAGTACTTC.

V usage is TRBV5-1 and J usage is TRBJ2-3; D might be TRBD1 (5 bases). The CDR3 covers 11 residues. The germline gives CDR1 SGHRS, CDR2 YFSETQ. With 7 bases removed from V and 6 bases from J, the gap between germline ends came to 9 bases. The CDR3 DNA is TGCGCCAGCCGGAAGGGGGATACGCAGTATTTT. This gives the protein CASRKGDTQYF.

V is TRBV28 and J is TRBJ2-3; D gene uncertain. The ends were cut back, 6 bases at V and 0 bases at J, with 4 bases in the middle. The CDR3 consists of 12 residues. The germline V gene encodes CDR1 MDHEN and CDR2 SYDVKM. The CDR3, as DNA: TGTGCCAGCAGCCCGAGCACAGATACGCAGTATTTT. The encoded protein is CASSPSTDTQYF.

J is TRBJ1-6 and V is TRBV10-1, with D possibly being TRBD1 (5 bases). The CDR3 loop spans 13 amino acids. Germline V gene lookup returns CDR1 WNHNN and CDR2 SYGVQD (reference sequence). Trimming took 8 bases from V and 5 from J, leaving 10 bases between them. The CDR3 DNA is TGCGCCAGCTCGACAGATCATAATTCACCCCTCCACTTT. Translation: CASSTDHNSPLHF.

This clone was observed a single time. The DNA of the CDR3 is TGTGCCAGCAGTGGGAGCTCTGGGGCCAACGTCCTGACTTTC. Amino acid sequence: CASSGSSGANVLTF. V gene TRBV6-6 combines with J gene TRBJ2-6; D might be TRBD2 (5 bases). The CDR3 contains 14 residues. CDR1 and CDR2 from the germline V gene are MNHNY and SVGAGI (reference sequence). Trimming shortened V by 5 bases and J by 0 bases, and 5 bases separated the two germline ends.

This CDR3 is CASSPTGVGEKLFF. DNA for the CDR3: TGTGCCAGCAGTCCGACAGGGGTTGGGGAAAAACTGTTTTTT. The chain links TRBV7-9 to TRBJ1-4; 8 positions match TRBD1. The CDR3 runs 14 residues. V lost 6 bases to trimming and J lost 8 bases; unmatched junction nucleotides: 8. Germline assignment: CDR1 SEHNR and CDR2 FQNEAQ (reference sequence).

The chain carries TRBV30 and TRBJ1-5; 9 bases agree with TRBD1. The CDR3 length is 13 residues. The J segment lost 6 bases and the V segment lost 3 bases, leaving 3 bases of the junction unmatched. Germline CDR1 and CDR2: GTSNPN and SVGIG (reference sequence). In DNA, the CDR3 is TGTGCCTGGAGCACAGGGGGCGGTCAGCCCCAGCATTTT. It is translated as CAWSTGGGQPQHF.

The genes are TRBV18 and TRBJ2-1; the match to TRBD2 covers 13 bases. Germline V gene data show CDR1 as KGHSH and CDR2 as LQKENI. The ends lost 3 bases at V and 7 bases at J; junction bases unmatched: 3. The CDR3 runs to 15 residues. Written as DNA, the CDR3 is TGTGCCAGCTCACCTTGGACTAGCGGGAGAAATGAGCAGTTCTTC. Its protein is CASSPWTSGRNEQFF.

This clone has a handful of counts. V usage is TRBV6-4 and J usage is TRBJ2-1; D perhaps matches TRBD2 (5 bases). This CDR3 comprises 11 residues. Germline CDR1 reads MRHNA; CDR2 reads SNTAGT. With 3 bases removed from V and 10 bases from J, the gap between germline ends came to 7 bases. The DNA for the CDR3 is TGTGCCAGCAGTGAGACTATAGAGCAGTTCTTC. It yields the protein CASSETIEQFF.

This chain joins TRBV29-1 and TRBJ2-5, with 7 positions matching TRBD1. Germline CDR1 SQVTM, CDR2 ANQGSEA. V dropped 6 bases and J dropped 2; count of bases not matched to a gene: 3. The CDR3 sequence is 12 residues long. The CDR3 loop is CSVWDRQETQYF. The CDR3 bases are TGCAGCGTATGGGACAGACAAGAGACCCAGTACTTC.

V is TRBV27 and J is TRBJ2-5; perhaps TRBD2 as D (6 bases). The CDR3 is 15 residues long. V lost 3 bases and J lost 7, with 18 bases in between. The germline gives CDR1 MNHEY, CDR2 SMNVEV (reference sequence). DNA for the CDR3: TGTGCCAGCAGTTTGTTAGCGGCAACTCAGGGGACCCAGTACTTC. Residues: CASSLLAATQGTQYF.

CDR3 in amino acids: CASSYSTSGEKLFF. CDR3 nucleotide sequence: TGTGCCAGCAGTTACTCGACAAGTGGGGAAAAACTGTTTTTT. This sequence joins TRBV6-5 and TRBJ1-4; D gene uncertain. Germline loops: CDR1 MNHEY, CDR2 SVGAGI. V lost 0 bases and J 8 bases, leaving 10 bases between the germline ends. The CDR3 is 14 residues long.

This chain uses TRBV5-1 with TRBJ1-2; 11 bases agree with TRBD1. Trimming cost V 4 bases and J 3 bases; bases outside gene matches: 5. The CDR3 sequence is 15 residues long. The germline V gene has CDR1 SGHRS and CDR2 YFSETQ. The CDR3, as DNA: TGCGCCAGCAGCGACCGGGACAGGGGGGACTATGGCTACACCTTC. Residues: CASSDRDRGDYGYTF.

The V and J genes are TRBV19 and TRBJ2-5; 7 bases fit TRBD1. Germline lookup yields CDR1 LNHDA and CDR2 SQIVND (reference sequence). V trimming: 5 bases; J trimming: 5 bases; junction bases outside the gene matches: 17. This CDR3 spans 17 amino acids. DNA for the CDR3: TGTGCCAGTAGTCCTGGGGGACAGTCACACAACAGGGAGACCCAGTACTTC. Protein product: CASSPGGQSHNRETQYF.

The chain employs TRBV7-8 and TRBJ2-7; no firm D call. V lost 0 bases, J lost 1 base, and 10 bases lay in between. This CDR3 has 15 residues. Germline-derived CDR1 and CDR2 are SGHVS and FQNEAQ. This chain's CDR3 is CASSLALIVSYEQYF. CDR3 sequence (DNA): TGTGCCAGCAGCTTAGCGCTAATAGTGTCCTACGAGCAGTACTTC.

The rearrangement joins TRBV30 to TRBJ1-5, with D tentatively TRBD1 (6 bases). The germline V and J ends were trimmed by 0 bases and 2 bases, with 11 bases remaining between them. Germline lookup yields CDR1 GTSNPN and CDR2 SVGIG (reference sequence). The CDR3 covers 15 residues. The CDR3 DNA reads TGTGCCTGGAGTGTAGGGGGGGCAGGCAATCAGCCCCAGCATTTT. Amino acid sequence: CAWSVGGAGNQPQHF.

This chain links TRBV28 with TRBJ2-4; D is undetermined. This CDR3 is 18 amino acids long. Germline V gene data show CDR1 as MDHEN and CDR2 as SYDVKM. The ends were cut back, 3 bases at V and 0 bases at J, with 18 bases in the middle. The CDR3 coding sequence is TGTGCCAGCAGTTTCGGCGGAAACTTGCCCCTAGCCAAAAACATTCAGTACTTC. Its protein product is CASSFGGNLPLAKNIQYF.

A single count supports this clone. This chain links TRBV15 with TRBJ2-1; a weak D match, TRBD2 (5 bases). V lost 7 bases, J lost 8 bases, and 12 bases lay in between. Germline V gene lookup returns CDR1 LNHNV and CDR2 YYDKDF (reference sequence). This CDR3 has 12 amino acids. The CDR3 loop reads CATTKTGDEQFF. The CDR3 DNA follows: TGTGCCACCACCAAAACCGGGGATGAGCAGTTCTTC.

The V and J genes are TRBV28 and TRBJ2-1, with D possibly being TRBD2 (5 bases). CDR3 length: 12 amino acids. Germline V gene lookup returns CDR1 MDHEN and CDR2 SYDVKM. The V end lost 7 bases, the J end lost 9 bases, and 13 bases lay between the germline ends. The chain's CDR3 is CASKVSGSEQFF. The CDR3 DNA reads as TGTGCCAGCAAGGTGTCGGGGTCTGAGCAGTTCTTC. The whole variable domain, filled in from reference TRBV28 and TRBJ2-1, reads DVKVTQSSRYLVKRTGEKVFLECVQDMDHENMFWYRQDPGLGLRLIYFSYDVKMKEKGDIPEGYSVSREKKERFSLILESASTNQTSMYLCASKVSGSEQFFGPGTRLTVL.